These 29 T cell receptor beta chains were sequenced from one sample in a study of identical twins (dated by TCRdb to the mid-2010s). The library was generated by 5' RACE. The instrument was an Illumina HiSeq 2000. TCRdb reran the public reads through fastp at Q25 and MiXCR, keeping productive beta chains. Rows with a matching CDR3 protein are joined into one entry that keeps the most common DNA and genes. The sample includes fewer than 550,000 distinct CDR3 sequences, with approximately 14% observed a single time. Jointly, the top ten make up around 0.4% of the sample. The same data also contributed to another study, on yellow fever vaccine responses in identical twins.

Sequencing used CD4+ T cells sorted from blood. All receptors derive from a woman between 18 and 29 years old in good health.

This clonotype has more than one count but fewer than ten. Here the CDR3 reads CASSSGTGLTGELFF. Written as DNA, the CDR3 is TGTGCCAGCAGCTCCGGGACAGGGCTCACCGGGGAGCTGTTTTTT. V usage is TRBV6-1 and J usage is TRBJ2-2, with 9 bases aligning to TRBD1. CDR1 is MNHNS, CDR2 SASEGT, per germline. The CDR3 is 15 residues long. The junction had 6 bases not matched to a gene; V was cut back by 6 bases and J by 4 bases.

Ten or more counts support this clonotype. The chain couples TRBV12-3 or TRBV12-4 to TRBJ2-2; TRBD2 aligns across 12 bases. V lost 7 bases to trimming and J lost 7 bases; unmatched junction nucleotides: 10. The length of the CDR3 is 16 residues. The CDR3 bases are TGTGCCAGCACCCCTCCGGGACTAGCGGGTTTCGGGGAGCTGTTTTTT. Translated: CASTPPGLAGFGELFF.

This clonotype was detected a few times. This chain connects TRBV6-1 to TRBJ2-1; D is perhaps TRBD2 (6 bases). Germline V lookup: CDR1 MNHNS, CDR2 SASEGT. The CDR3 is made up of 16 amino acids. Trimming removed 6 bases from V and 2 bases from J, with 17 bases in between. The CDR3: CASSPALARTYNEQFF. The DNA for the CDR3 is TGTGCCAGCAGCCCCGCCCTAGCGAGAACCTACAATGAGCAGTTCTTC.

The chain joins TRBV1 to TRBJ2-7; the D call of TRBD2 is as the table states it, not checked on the DNA. TRBV1 is tagged as a pseudogene. The CDR3 loop spans 16 amino acids. CDR3 nucleotides: TGCACCAGCAGCGGAAGTGAGCGGGGGGGCCAAGGTGAGCAGTACGTC. Protein: CTSSGSERGGQGEQYV.

J is TRBJ2-3 and V is TRBV24-1; D is unresolved. The CDR3 consists of 15 residues. V dropped 4 bases and J dropped 2 bases, with 12 bases sitting between them. Germline CDR1 and CDR2: KGHDR and SFDVKD. This CDR3 is CATSDSARYTDTQYF. CDR3 coding DNA: TGTGCCACCAGTGACTCGGCCAGATACACAGATACGCAGTATTTT.

Only a few counts were recorded for this clonotype. The chain recombines TRBV20-1 with TRBJ2-5; 9 bases map to TRBD2. The junction had 13 bases not matched to a gene; V was cut back by 0 bases and J by 2 bases. CDR3 size: 18 residues. CDR1 is DFQATT, CDR2 SNEGSKA, per germline (reference sequence). In DNA, the CDR3 is TGCAGTGCTAGAGATCAATCCGTCCTAGCGGGAATTCAAGAGACCCAGTACTTC. It specifies CSARDQSVLAGIQETQYF.

This clonotype has just a few counts. The chain has TRBV12-3 or TRBV12-4 and TRBJ1-5, with TRBD1 identical over 7 bases. The CDR3 is made up of 18 amino acids. The trim removed 7 bases at V and 1 base at J, leaving 16 bases unmatched. CDR3 protein: CASTRGGGRGRSNQPQHF. CDR3 DNA sequence: TGTGCCAGCACCCGGGGGGGAGGCAGGGGGAGGAGCAATCAGCCCCAGCATTTT.

This clonotype was seen a handful of times. The chain couples TRBV5-1 to TRBJ2-1, with 7 bases that match TRBD1. The CDR3 length is 16 residues. V lost 4 bases to trimming and J lost 2 bases; unmatched junction nucleotides: 9. Germline-derived CDR1 and CDR2 are SGHRS and YFSETQ. The CDR3 protein is CASSQQQGWAYNEQFF. CDR3 nucleotide sequence: TGCGCCAGCAGCCAACAACAGGGGTGGGCCTACAATGAGCAGTTCTTC.

The V call is TRBV6-1, the J call TRBJ2-2; 7 nucleotides align to TRBD1. CDR1 and CDR2 (germline): MNHNS, SASEGT. The CDR3 loop spans 16 amino acids. The junction had 10 bases not matched to a gene; V was cut back by 5 bases and J by 4 bases. The CDR3 reads CASSRTGVTSTGELFF. For the CDR3, the DNA is TGTGCCAGCAGTCGCACAGGGGTAACGAGCACCGGGGAGCTGTTTTTT.

The rearrangement links TRBV18 to TRBJ2-7; D perhaps matches TRBD2 (6 bases). The CDR3 has 15 residues. Deletions cut 8 bases from V and 0 bases from J, with 17 bases between. Germline loops: CDR1 KGHSH, CDR2 LQKENI. CDR3 nucleotides: TGTGCCAGCGCAGTTGGGACGGGAGCCTCCTACGAGCAGTACGTC. Translation gives CASAVGTGASYEQYV.

The rearrangement joins TRBV7-3 to TRBJ2-1; TRBD2 matches at 10 bases. This CDR3 has 16 residues. J lost 5 bases, V lost 0 bases, and 4 bases had no gene match. The germline gives CDR1 SGHTA, CDR2 FQGTGA. The CDR3 DNA sequence: TGTGCCAGCAGCTTAACGTTACTAGCGGGAAACAATGAGCAGTTCTTC. Translation gives CASSLTLLAGNNEQFF.

This clonotype was detected only a few times. The gene calls are TRBV12-3 or TRBV12-4 and TRBJ1-1; TRBD1 is a possible D gene (6 bases). V lost 10 bases and J lost 5, with 26 bases in between. The CDR3 consists of 16 residues. The chain's CDR3 is CATKDRLNSPGTEAFF. CDR3 coding DNA: TGTGCCACCAAAGACAGGTTGAACTCTCCGGGGACTGAAGCTTTCTTT.

The chain couples TRBV7-9 to TRBJ2-3; TRBD1 is a possible D gene (5 bases). V lost 5 bases to trimming and J lost 0 bases, with 9 bases between them. Germline V gene data show CDR1 as SEHNR and CDR2 as FQNEAQ (reference sequence). This CDR3 region has 14 residues. CDR3 DNA: TGTGCCAGCAGCCGGACAACTAGCACAGATACGCAGTATTTT. This encodes CASSRTTSTDTQYF. The full variable domain, rest sourced from reference TRBV7-9 and TRBJ2-3, is DTGVSQNPRHKITKRGQNVTFRCDPISEHNRLYWYRQTLGQGPEFLTYFQNEAQLEKSRLLSDRFSAERPKGSFSTLEIQRTEQGDSAMYLCASSRTTSTDTQYFGPGTRLTVL.

The chain joins TRBV6-2 or TRBV6-3 to TRBJ2-3; 12 bases match TRBD2. CDR1 and CDR2 (germline): MNHEY, SVGEGT. The CDR3 runs 21 residues. V was clipped by 5 bases and J by 0 bases; unmatched bases: 18. The CDR3: CASSRFAPGLAGNASTDTQYF. DNA for the CDR3: TGTGCCAGCAGTCGATTCGCTCCGGGACTAGCGGGTAACGCTAGCACAGATACGCAGTATTTT.

This clonotype occurred many times. The chain recombines TRBV15 with TRBJ2-1, with 10 positions matching TRBD1. The germline gives CDR1 LNHNV, CDR2 YYDKDF (reference sequence). CDR3 length equals 16 residues. V was pared by 3 bases and J by 5 bases, with 7 bases of the junction left unmatched. The DNA of the CDR3 is TGTGCCACCAGCAGCGCCGGGACAGGGGATCACAATGAGCAGTTCTTC. Amino acids: CATSSAGTGDHNEQFF.

This clonotype was recorded at least ten times. The genes are TRBV3-1 and TRBJ1-1, with no clear D. This CDR3 comprises 13 residues. Looked up from germline, CDR1 is LGHDT and CDR2 is YNNKEL (reference sequence). Between the trimmed V and J ends, which lost 1 base and 1 base, there was a span of 4 bases. The CDR3 region is CASSQGPNTEAFF. The CDR3 DNA sequence: TGTGCCAGCAGCCAAGGACCGAACACTGAAGCTTTCTTT.

This clonotype appeared a few times. The V and J genes are TRBV6-1 and TRBJ1-2; maybe TRBD1 (5 bases). The V end lost 7 bases, the J end lost 4 bases, and 16 bases lay between the germline ends. This CDR3 has 14 amino acids. Germline CDR1 reads MNHNS; CDR2 reads SASEGT. For the CDR3, the DNA is TGTGCCAGCAACCCCAGGGTAGTTAGCTATGGCTACACCTTC. Translation gives CASNPRVVSYGYTF.

V is TRBV15 and J is TRBJ2-3; D ambiguous. The CDR3 is made up of 14 amino acids. The V gene lost 0 bases and the J gene lost 6 bases, with 10 bases spanning the gap. Germline CDR1 and CDR2: LNHNV and YYDKDF (reference sequence). The CDR3 region has the DNA TGTGCCACCAGCAGAGAGGGTGGTACTGATACGCAGTATTTT. It translates to CATSREGGTDTQYF. Variable domain in full (rest from reference TRBV15 and TRBJ2-3): DAMVIQNPRYQVTQFGKPVTLSCSQTLNHNVMYWYQQKSSQAPKLLFHYYDKDFNNEADTPDNFQSRRPNTSFCFLDIRSPGLGDTAMYLCATSREGGTDTQYFGPGTRLTVL.

The sample holds a few counts of this clonotype. V is TRBV29-1 and J is TRBJ2-2; tentative D call: TRBD1 (5 bases). Germline CDR1 reads SQVTM; CDR2 reads ANQGSEA. Between the trimmed V and J ends, which lost 7 bases and 3 bases, there was a span of 9 bases. This CDR3 has 12 residues. DNA of the CDR3: TGCAGCGACCGACAGTACACCGGGGAGCTGTTTTTT. It is translated as CSDRQYTGELFF.

V is TRBV27 and J is TRBJ2-7; 8 positions agree with TRBD1. The CDR3 is made up of 16 amino acids. V shed 8 bases and J 2 bases; nucleotides not matched to a gene: 14. Germline V gives CDR1 MNHEY, CDR2 SMNVEV (reference sequence). DNA for the CDR3: TGTGCCAGCGCGGACAGGGTACTCGTCGGGGCCTACGAGCAGTACTTC. This gives the protein CASADRVLVGAYEQYF.

The chain recombines TRBV25-1 with TRBJ2-3; TRBD2 agrees at 9 bases. CDR1 is MGHDK and CDR2 is SYGVNS in the germline V gene. The CDR3 length is 15 residues. With 2 bases clipped from V and 6 bases from J, the junction kept 6 bases outside the gene matches. The CDR3 DNA reads as TGTGCCAGCAGTGAAGCTAGCGGGGCCTGGGATACGCAGTATTTT. It encodes CASSEASGAWDTQYF.

This chain links TRBV20-1 with TRBJ2-5; D possibly corresponds to TRBD1 (5 bases). Per the germline V gene, CDR1 is DFQATT and CDR2 is SNEGSKA (reference sequence). This CDR3 has 14 amino acids. V lost 3 bases and J 4 bases, leaving 15 bases between the germline ends. CDR3 region: CSARQGQGGETQYF. The CDR3 nucleotides read TGCAGTGCTAGGCAGGGTCAAGGCGGAGAGACCCAGTACTTC.

The chain couples TRBV7-2 to TRBJ2-3; TRBD2 agrees at 9 bases. The CDR3 is 16 residues long. With 1 base clipped from V and 5 bases from J, the junction kept 7 bases outside the gene matches. The germline V gene has CDR1 SGHTA and CDR2 FQGNSA. The CDR3 spells CASSLGAAGGRDTQYF. The CDR3 coding sequence is TGTGCCAGCAGCTTAGGCGCGGCGGGGGGGCGAGATACGCAGTATTTT.

This chain joins TRBV12-3 or TRBV12-4 and TRBJ1-3, with 9 bases that match TRBD1. The CDR3 consists of 15 residues. V shed 5 bases and J 5 bases; nucleotides not matched to a gene: 7. CDR3 sequence: CASSPGTGNRNTIYF. CDR3 nucleotide sequence: TGTGCCAGCAGTCCCGGGACAGGGAACAGAAACACCATATATTTT.

The chain recombines TRBV15 with TRBJ2-1, with TRBD2 matching 9 bases. There are 16 residues in the CDR3. The J segment lost 4 bases and the V segment lost 1 base, leaving 5 bases of the junction unmatched. Germline values: CDR1 LNHNV, CDR2 YYDKDF (reference sequence). CDR3 DNA sequence: TGTGCCACCAGCAGAGCTCTAGCGGGATTATACAATGAGCAGTTCTTC. This encodes CATSRALAGLYNEQFF.

CDR3 coding DNA: TGTGCCACCAGCAGAGATCTCGATAGCGGGAGCACAGATACGCAGTATTTT. Encoded protein: CATSRDLDSGSTDTQYF. The rearrangement uses TRBV15 and TRBJ2-3; 7 bases match TRBD2. The J segment lost 0 bases and the V segment lost 0 bases, leaving 6 bases of the junction unmatched. CDR3 size: 17 residues. The germline V gene encodes CDR1 LNHNV and CDR2 YYDKDF (reference sequence).

This clonotype was seen only a few times. The V call is TRBV5-6, the J call TRBJ2-7; the D gene is possibly TRBD1 (5 bases). Trimming cost V 1 base and J 1 base, with 12 bases left between them. This CDR3 contains 15 residues. Germline CDR1 reads SGHDT; CDR2 reads YYEEEE. CDR3 sequence: CASSLRQGRSYEQYV. CDR3 coding DNA: TGTGCCAGCAGCTTGCGGCAGGGTAGGTCCTACGAGCAGTACGTC.

The V gene is TRBV12-3 or TRBV12-4, the J gene TRBJ2-3; 7 nucleotides agree with TRBD2. Trimming cost V 5 bases and J 3 bases; bases outside gene matches: 5. This CDR3 region has 14 residues. CDR3 loop: CASSKTSSTDTQYF. Here the CDR3 DNA reads TGTGCCAGCAGTAAGACTAGCTCAACAGATACGCAGTATTTT.

This chain connects TRBV28 to TRBJ2-7; 7 bases map to TRBD1. V dropped 2 bases and J dropped 4; count of bases not matched to a gene: 8. The CDR3 covers 15 residues. Per germline, CDR1 MDHEN and CDR2 SYDVKM. This CDR3 is CASSLGGTAKYEQYV. The CDR3 DNA sequence: TGTGCCAGCAGTTTAGGTGGGACAGCAAAATACGAGCAGTACGTC.